The 12 T cell receptor beta chains below all came from one sample that was sequenced in a study of shared clonotypes between healthy human individuals. This table comes from immunoSEQ multiplex PCR, and its TCRdb copy is limited to in-frame clones, with some not included. The data show more than 1,200,000 clones, 98% seen once. The sequencing input was naive CD4+ T cells sorted from blood. Noted subset: CD45RA+ positively selected. The source of these receptors is a man aged 25 to 40 in good health.

CDR3 nucleotides: TGTGCCAGCCGACACCCGAGCTACTCTGGAAACACCATATATTTT. Protein product: CASRHPSYSGNTIYF. The genes are TRBV6-6 and TRBJ1-3; D gene ambiguous. This CDR3 contains 15 residues. Germline assignment: CDR1 MNHNY and CDR2 SVGAGI (reference sequence). V gave up 8 bases and J gave up 0 bases, with 14 bases separating them.

The genes are TRBV6-6 and TRBJ2-5; D perhaps matches TRBD1 (5 bases). CDR3 size: 12 residues. V lost 8 bases to trimming and J lost 6 bases, with 13 bases between them. Per the germline V gene, CDR1 is MNHNY and CDR2 is SVGAGI (reference sequence). CDR3 in DNA: TGTGCCAGCGCGCAGGGCGTGAAGACCCAGTACTTC. Amino acid sequence: CASAQGVKTQYF.

In this sample, this clone turned up once. V gene TRBV11-2 combines with J gene TRBJ2-1; 10 bases map to TRBD2. CDR1 is SGHAT and CDR2 is FQNNGV in the germline V gene. Germline trimming cut 1 base from V and 5 bases from J; bases unmatched to any gene: 8. This CDR3 comprises 17 residues. CDR3: CASSLVPSGSVNNEQFF. The CDR3, as DNA: TGTGCCAGCAGCTTAGTTCCTAGCGGGAGTGTAAACAATGAGCAGTTCTTC.

The chain couples TRBV28 to TRBJ2-1; 8 nucleotides match TRBD2. CDR3 length: 13 amino acids. The V gene's germline CDR1 is MDHEN and CDR2 SYDVKM. After removal of 6 bases from V and 10 bases from J, the junction contained 8 bases not matched to a gene. CDR3 sequence: CASRTGGVQEQFF. The CDR3 DNA follows: TGTGCCAGCAGGACGGGGGGGGTGCAGGAGCAGTTCTTC.

V usage is TRBV7-2 and J usage is TRBJ2-7; tentatively, D is TRBD2 (6 bases). The germline CDR1 and CDR2 sequences are SGHTA and FQGNSA. The V end lost 3 bases, the J end lost 2 bases, and 11 bases lay between the germline ends. This CDR3 is built from 14 residues. This CDR3 is CASSLASDAYEQYF. The CDR3 DNA reads TGTGCCAGCAGCTTGGCTAGCGACGCCTACGAGCAGTACTTC.

The V and J genes are TRBV6-5 and TRBJ2-7, with unresolved D. V shed 5 bases and J shed 2 bases, with 13 bases lying between them. Germline CDR1 MNHEY, CDR2 SVGAGI. The CDR3 totals 14 residues. The CDR3 region is CASSRPDWAYEQYF. In DNA, the CDR3 is TGTGCCAGCAGTCGACCTGATTGGGCCTACGAGCAGTACTTC.

The chain recombines TRBV5-1 with TRBJ2-1; no definite D call. Germline CDR1 reads SGHRS; CDR2 reads YFSETQ. The CDR3 runs to 14 residues. V lost 0 bases, J lost 9 bases, and 13 bases lay in between. Written as DNA, the CDR3 is TGCGCCAGCAGCTTGGCTGCAGGCGTTGCTGAGCAGTTCTTC. This sequence encodes CASSLAAGVAEQFF.

The chain is built from TRBV28 and TRBJ1-1; tentative D call: TRBD1 (5 bases). The CDR3 contains 12 residues. Germline V gene data show CDR1 as MDHEN and CDR2 as SYDVKM. V was pared by 0 bases and J by 11 bases, with 10 bases between. The CDR3 coding sequence is TGTGCCAGCAGTTTATGGGGGGGTGACGCTTTCTTT. Protein: CASSLWGGDAFF.

This clone has only a few counts. This chain links TRBV29-1 with TRBJ2-2; TRBD1 aligns across 10 bases. V lost 7 bases and J lost 5; bases outside the gene matches: 1. Per germline, CDR1 SQVTM and CDR2 ANQGSEA. The CDR3 contains 12 residues. The CDR3 region has the DNA TGCAGCGGGGGACAGGGGACCGGGGAGCTGTTTTTT. It specifies CSGGQGTGELFF.

The rearrangement joins TRBV19 to TRBJ2-3; 11 positions agree with TRBD2. J gave up 0 bases and V 9 bases, and 2 bases lay outside the gene matches. CDR1 and CDR2 from the germline V gene are LNHDA and SQIVND (reference sequence). The CDR3 is 14 residues long. The CDR3 DNA sequence: TGTGCCAGCAGACTAGCGGGAAGCACAGATACGCAGTATTTT. It codes for CASRLAGSTDTQYF.

The V and J genes are TRBV4-1 and TRBJ2-3; the match to TRBD2 covers 10 bases. V dropped 0 bases and J dropped 3; count of bases not matched to a gene: 6. This CDR3 is 17 amino acids long. Germline V gene data show CDR1 as MGHRA and CDR2 as YSYEKL. CDR3 amino acids: CASSQDWLAGETDTQYF. In DNA, the CDR3 is TGCGCCAGCAGCCAAGATTGGCTAGCGGGAGAGACAGATACGCAGTATTTT.

V usage is TRBV5-4 and J usage is TRBJ2-5; TRBD2 might be the D (6 bases). Germline-derived CDR1 and CDR2 are SGHNT and YYREEE (reference sequence). Trimming removed 9 bases from V and 2 bases from J, with 20 bases in between. The CDR3 has 15 amino acids. The CDR3 bases are TGTGCCACCTCAGAGGGGAAAGGAGGGCAAGAGACCCAGTACTTC. Protein sequence: CATSEGKGGQETQYF.